Listed below are T cell receptor beta chains from one sample, sequenced in a study of shared clonotypes between healthy human individuals. Measured with immunoSEQ multiplex PCR; TCRdb has only the in-frame clones, and not every one. Found here are approximately 1.5 million clones, less than 99% of them singletons; the top ten hold 0.36%. Sequencing was done on a sample of naive CD4+ T cells sorted from blood. Receptors originate from a man younger than 45 in good health. CDR3s include the opening cysteine and the closing phenylalanine or tryptophan. Each record gives: V gene, D gene, clone size, J gene, CDR3 protein, CDR3 DNA. A D gene is named only where the DNA matches it firmly. Size is stated for part of the rows, as once, few or many counts, or as a class when the clone is expanded.

TRBV5-1	TRBD2	NA	TRBJ2-1	CASSPSGTSGEEQFF	TGCGCCAGCAGCCCAAGCGGGACTAGCGGAGAAGAGCAGTTCTTC
TRBV4-1	TRBD2	NA	TRBJ2-7	CASSQEWASGRYEQYF	TGCGCCAGCAGCCAAGAATGGGCTAGCGGGAGATACGAGCAGTACTTC
TRBV10-3	TRBD1	NA	TRBJ2-7	CAISARQGAYEQYF	TGTGCCATCAGTGCCAGACAGGGGGCCTACGAGCAGTACTTC
TRBV5-1	TRBD1	NA	TRBJ1-4	CASSLGRGRAEKLFF	TGCGCCAGCAGCTTGGGCAGGGGGCGGGCTGAAAAACTGTTTTTT
TRBV29-1	NA	NA	TRBJ2-1	CSVHDTLLSYNEQFF	TGCAGCGTCCATGACACGTTACTCTCCTACAATGAGCAGTTCTTC
TRBV15	NA	NA	TRBJ2-3	CATSRDRSADTQYF	TGTGCCACCAGCAGAGATCGCTCGGCAGATACGCAGTATTTT
TRBV7-3	NA	NA	TRBJ2-7	CASSFGPGIGYEQYF	TGTGCCAGCAGCTTCGGCCCAGGGATCGGCTACGAGCAGTACTTC
TRBV5-1	TRBD2	NA	TRBJ2-1	CASSFFPGLANEQFF	TGCGCCAGCAGCTTTTTCCCGGGACTAGCCAATGAGCAGTTCTTC
TRBV4-1	TRBD1	NA	TRBJ2-1	CASSRPGGLEQFF	TGCGCCAGCAGCCGTCCAGGGGGCCTTGAGCAGTTCTTC
TRBV9	TRBD2	NA	TRBJ2-3	CASSRISGGTDTQYF	TGTGCCAGCAGCAGAATTTCGGGGGGAACAGATACGCAGTATTTT
TRBV4-3	TRBD2	NA	TRBJ2-7	CASSQMILGGYEQYF	TGCGCCAGCAGCCAAATGATACTCGGGGGGTACGAGCAGTACTTC
TRBV10-3	NA	NA	TRBJ1-5	CAISESAQVSNQPQHF	TGTGCCATCAGTGAGTCGGCACAGGTTAGCAATCAGCCCCAGCATTTT
TRBV6-1	TRBD1	NA	TRBJ1-5	CASSEVGTGGEQPQHF	TGTGCCAGCAGTGAAGTCGGGACAGGGGGAGAGCAGCCCCAGCATTTT
TRBV5-1	NA	NA	TRBJ2-7	CASSADLPDEQYF	TGCGCCAGCAGCGCGGACCTCCCAGACGAGCAGTACTTC
TRBV28	NA	NA	TRBJ2-7	CASSLRRAGRIYEQYF	TGTGCCAGCAGTTTAAGAAGGGCAGGGAGAATATACGAGCAGTACTTC
TRBV18	TRBD1	few	TRBJ2-7	CASSPGTATYEQYF	TGTGCCAGCTCACCCGGGACAGCCACCTACGAGCAGTACTTC
TRBV5-4	TRBD2	NA	TRBJ2-5	CASSPGGGLAQETQYF	TGTGCCAGCAGCCCGGGGGGGGGTCTAGCCCAAGAGACCCAGTACTTC
TRBV25-1	TRBD2	NA	TRBJ2-1	CASTSGRGNEQFF	TGTGCCAGCACTAGCGGGAGAGGGAATGAGCAGTTCTTC
TRBV9	TRBD1	NA	TRBJ2-3	CASSVQDRGSGDTQYF	TGTGCCAGCAGCGTCCAGGACAGGGGTTCGGGAGATACGCAGTATTTT
TRBV6-1	NA	NA	TRBJ2-7	CASSEAGYPDEQYF	TGTGCCAGCAGTGAAGCGGGTTACCCCGATGAGCAGTACTTC
TRBV9	TRBD1	NA	TRBJ2-2	CASSPLGQGTGELFF	TGTGCCAGCAGCCCCCTCGGACAGGGAACCGGGGAGCTGTTTTTT
TRBV10-3	TRBD1	NA	TRBJ1-1	CAIGTDMNTEAFF	TGTGCCATAGGGACAGACATGAACACTGAAGCTTTCTTT
TRBV7-2	NA	NA	TRBJ2-7	CASSLGAGAYEQYF	TGTGCCAGCAGCTTAGGGGCTGGGGCCTACGAGCAGTACTTC
TRBV6-5	NA	NA	TRBJ2-3	CASSYSSFEDTQYF	TGTGCCAGCAGTTACTCGTCTTTTGAAGATACGCAGTATTTT
TRBV28	NA	NA	TRBJ2-1	CASSSGSYNEQFF	TGTGCCAGCAGTAGCGGGTCGTACAATGAGCAGTTCTTC
TRBV27	NA	NA	TRBJ2-1	CASSPLPLSSYNEQFF	TGTGCCAGCAGTCCCTTGCCGCTTAGCTCCTACAATGAGCAGTTCTTC
TRBV30	NA	NA	TRBJ1-4	CAWSWRSSTNEKLFF	TGTGCCTGGAGTTGGCGCAGTTCAACTAATGAAAAACTGTTTTTT
TRBV29-1	NA	NA	TRBJ2-7	CSVEIGKKAYEQYF	TGCAGCGTTGAAATAGGGAAAAAAGCCTACGAGCAGTACTTC
TRBV11-3	NA	once	TRBJ2-7	CASSSSSYEQYF	TGTGCCAGCAGTTCGAGCTCCTACGAGCAGTACTTC
TRBV11-2	TRBD2	NA	TRBJ2-1	CASKLAGGIEQFF	TGTGCCAGCAAACTAGCGGGAGGTATTGAGCAGTTCTTC
TRBV28	NA	NA	TRBJ2-7	CASSFKPVLLSSYEQYF	TGTGCCAGCAGTTTTAAGCCCGTTCTTCTATCGTCCTACGAGCAGTACTTC
TRBV4-1	NA	NA	TRBJ2-5	CASSPAVARPEETQYF	TGCGCCAGCAGCCCCGCGGTCGCGCGCCCCGAAGAGACCCAGTACTTC
TRBV29-1	TRBD1	NA	TRBJ2-7	CSVVRTGVHEQYF	TGCAGCGTTGTAAGGACAGGGGTACACGAGCAGTACTTC
TRBV19	NA	NA	TRBJ2-7	CASSITVGARHEQYF	TGTGCCAGTAGTATCACTGTGGGGGCGCGTCACGAGCAGTACTTC
TRBV5-1	TRBD2	NA	TRBJ2-7	CASSWTSGTSYEQYF	TGCGCCAGCAGTTGGACTAGCGGGACGTCCTACGAGCAGTACTTC
TRBV10-3	NA	once	TRBJ2-1	CAITDTRSSYNEQFF	TGTGCCATCACCGATACTAGAAGCTCCTACAATGAGCAGTTCTTC
TRBV28	NA	NA	TRBJ2-7	CASSQSWDYEQYF	TGTGCCAGCAGCCAAAGTTGGGACTACGAGCAGTACTTC
TRBV18	NA	once	TRBJ2-4	CASSPLAGSNIQYF	TGTGCCAGCTCACCTCTCGCAGGTTCAAACATTCAGTACTTC
TRBV7-8	NA	NA	TRBJ1-2	CASSLASSAGYTF	TGTGCCAGCAGCTTAGCGTCCTCAGCGGGCTACACCTTC
TRBV10-3	NA	NA	TRBJ1-3	CAISEARGNTIYF	TGTGCCATCAGTGAGGCCAGAGGAAACACCATATATTTT
TRBV21-1	NA	NA	TRBJ1-5	CASGRGQGSLMEPQHF	TGTGCCAGCGGGCGGGGACAGGGGTCCCTTATGGAGCCCCAGCATTTT
TRBV5-1	TRBD2	NA	TRBJ2-7	CASSVQGAGAFSEQYF	TGCGCCAGCAGCGTGCAGGGAGCGGGAGCTTTCTCCGAGCAGTACTTC
TRBV7-8	NA	NA	TRBJ2-7	CASSFSQYPYEQYF	TGTGCCAGCAGCTTTTCACAGTACCCCTACGAGCAGTACTTC
TRBV21-1	NA	NA	TRBJ2-7	CASSKDPGVGEQYF	TGTGCCAGCAGCAAAGATCCAGGGGTAGGCGAGCAGTACTTC
TRBV11-2	NA	NA	TRBJ2-7	CASSRSGYSYEQYF	TGTGCCAGCAGCCGGAGCGGTTACTCCTACGAGCAGTACTTC
TRBV5-4	TRBD2	NA	TRBJ2-7	CASSLRAAGGSYEQYF	TGTGCCAGCAGCTTGCGCGCAGCGGGAGGGTCGTACGAGCAGTACTTC
TRBV5-5	NA	NA	TRBJ2-3	CASSFPWGASDTQYF	TGTGCCAGCAGCTTCCCCTGGGGCGCGTCAGATACGCAGTATTTT
TRBV2	NA	NA	TRBJ2-6	CASSAESGANVLTF	TGTGCCAGCAGTGCAGAGTCTGGGGCCAACGTCCTGACTTTC
TRBV28	TRBD1	NA	TRBJ1-5	CASSPHRGDSNQPQHF	TGTGCCAGCAGTCCCCACAGGGGGGATAGCAATCAGCCCCAGCATTTT
TRBV18	NA	NA	TRBJ2-3	CASSPISSGITDTQYF	TGTGCCAGCTCACCAATAAGTAGCGGTATAACAGATACGCAGTATTTT
TRBV4-3	TRBD2	NA	TRBJ2-7	CASSHPGLRASYEQYF	TGCGCCAGCAGCCATCCGGGACTAAGAGCCTCCTACGAGCAGTACTTC
TRBV19	TRBD2	NA	TRBJ2-2	CASSRGVAGKTGELFF	TGTGCCAGTAGTAGGGGAGTAGCGGGAAAAACCGGGGAGCTGTTTTTT
TRBV11-3	NA	NA	TRBJ2-2	CASSLASNTGELFF	TGTGCCAGCAGCTTAGCCTCAAACACCGGGGAGCTGTTTTTT
TRBV5-1	NA	NA	TRBJ2-1	CASSLSGTVDVLEQFF	TGCGCCAGCAGCTTGTCCGGGACTGTGGACGTGCTTGAGCAGTTCTTC
TRBV27	TRBD2	NA	TRBJ2-5	CASRTSGKAQTIYQETQYF	TGTGCCAGCCGGACTAGCGGGAAGGCCCAGACAATCTACCAAGAGACCCAGTACTTC